This T cell receptor (beta chain) stems from a study of T cell responses to AZD1222 COVID-19 vaccine. Study findings and constraints: Breadth and depth of Spike-specific TCRs rose after two AZD1222 doses.

Method: immunoSEQ multiplex PCR; TCRdb's copy keeps in-frame clones and lacks some. The repertoire holds roughly 96,000 clones, with 88% as singletons. Of note for this clone: The antigen is not known.

The germline CDR1 and CDR2 sequences are ENHRY and SYGVKD. V dropped 0 bases and J dropped 6 bases, with 9 bases sitting between them. The CDR3 totals 14 residues. The specimen was peripheral blood, collected 28 days after the second AZD1222 dose. The V and J genes are TRBV10-3 and TRBJ1-5; D is undetermined. This TCR came from an adult who received the AZD1222 COVID-19 vaccine. The DNA of the CDR3 is TGTGCCATCAGTGAGTCGTCAGTAGGTCAGCCCCAGCATTTT. It translates to CAISESSVGQPQHF.